This T cell receptor (beta chain) was sequenced in a study of neurological immune-mediated disorders (dated by TCRdb to about 2019). In terms of the full investigation: Using UMI-based sequencing, the study compared peripheral blood TCR-beta repertoires from patients with HTLV-I-associated myelopathy (HAM/TSP), patients with multiple sclerosis, and healthy controls. The cohort comprised 60 to 75 subjects: around 15 HAM/TSP patients, around 34 multiple sclerosis patients and 20 healthy controls. Longitudinal samples, technical triplicates and paired sorted CD4+ and CD8+ T-cell subsets, alongside PBMC samples, were included among the 106 TCR-beta libraries.

The healthy controls were volunteers from blood banks in Maryland, USA. For the sorted-subset TCR libraries, the starting material was about 1 million sorted CD4+ or CD8+ T cells. Peripheral blood was subjected to Ficoll-Hypaque density gradient centrifugation to isolate PBMCs, which were then cryopreserved in liquid nitrogen. The study also sequenced paired sorted CD4+ and CD8+ subsets from healthy controls, HAM/TSP patients and MS patients. Paper-wide results and their limitations: TCR clonal expansion was highest in HAM/TSP patients and lowest in MS patients, with MS patients falling below even healthy controls. No identical CDR3 amino acid sequences were shared among expanded clones across subjects, suggesting private TCR-beta repertoires in all groups.

This clonotype was counted many times. Its recognized antigen is unknown. No qualities accompany the bases; no much larger clone lies one base away. cDNA was synthesized by template-switch 5'RACE using a primer carrying a 10-nucleotide random unique molecular identifier by which each TCR transcript was tagged. Every sequencing run covered 15-18 subjects and yielded more than 180 million TCR-beta sequences. The RNeasy kit was used to extract total RNA. The KAPA Real-time Library Amplification kit was used to amplify TCR-beta VDJ regions with primers targeting the TCR constant region and the 5'RACE anchor. Sample indexes and Illumina adaptors were added in a first PCR, and a second PCR then increased library yield. After Ampure bead purification, the TCR product of roughly 650 bp was size-selected on a 2% E-gel SizeSelection system. Before pooling, library quality was assessed on a Bioanalyzer, concentration was determined with Qubit, and library quantification was performed with the Kapa Library Quantification kit. An Illumina HiSeq 2500 was used to sequence the libraries paired-end at 2 x 150 bp. To increase sequence diversity, about 23-30% phiX was spiked into each library pool. Under the source paper's analysis protocol: The quality-filtered reads were processed with the UMI-based MiGEC pipeline, whose error correction step removed more than 90% of the raw TCR sequences. VDJ genes were aligned to IMGT germline references, and each clonotype was defined by a unique CDR3 amino acid sequence together with V-J genes. Clonal expansion, Shannon diversity and CDR3 relatedness were evaluated with VDJtools (CalcPairwiseDistances, ClusterSamples), while phylogenetic trees were built in CLCbio workbench. Using coefficient-of-variation modelling across technical triplicates, the study counted a clone as expanded if it had at least 8 unique UMIs. TCRdb applied fastp at Q25 and MiXCR to the public reads, then kept only in-frame beta chains. For every CDR3 protein sequence, its rows merge into one entry that carries the most common genes and DNA. These V and J calls rely on TCRdb rather than the paper's analysis. The sample includes 30,000 or so distinct CDR3 sequences, with less than 5% observed a single time. The top ten constitute about 23% of the sample.

V and J lose 9 bases and 1 base, and a span of 12 bases separates them. The CDR3 spans 13 residues, from the cysteine through the phenylalanine. Just the 39-base CDR3 DNA is kept, in frame starting at base 1. From the germline V gene, CDR1 is ENHRY and CDR2 is SYGVKD. The sequence links TRBV10-3 to TRBJ1-1, and perhaps TRBD1 as D gene, on 5 matching bases. The receptor was isolated from a woman aged 40 to 50 in good health. The specimen was CD4+ T cells from blood. For the CDR3, the sequence is CAIRGGKNTEAFF. The DNA is TGTGCCATTCGGGGGGGGAAGAACACTGAAGCTTTCTTT.